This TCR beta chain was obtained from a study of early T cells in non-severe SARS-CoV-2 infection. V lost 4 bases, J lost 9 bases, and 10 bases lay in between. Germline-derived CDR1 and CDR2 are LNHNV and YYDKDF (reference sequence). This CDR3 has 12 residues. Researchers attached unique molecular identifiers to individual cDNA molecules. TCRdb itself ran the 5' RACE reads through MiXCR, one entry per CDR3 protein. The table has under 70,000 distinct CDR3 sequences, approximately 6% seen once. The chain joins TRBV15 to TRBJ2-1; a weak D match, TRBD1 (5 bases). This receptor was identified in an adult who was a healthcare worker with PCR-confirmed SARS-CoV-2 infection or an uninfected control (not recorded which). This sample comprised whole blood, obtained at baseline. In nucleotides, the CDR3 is TGTGCCACCAGCACCAGGGCCAGTGAGCAGTTCTTC. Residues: CATSTRASEQFF. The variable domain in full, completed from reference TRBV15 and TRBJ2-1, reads DAMVIQNPRYQVTQFGKPVTLSCSQTLNHNVMYWYQQKSSQAPKLLFHYYDKDFNNEADTPDNFQSRRPNTSFCFLDIRSPGLGDTAMYLCATSTRASEQFFGPGTRLTVL.